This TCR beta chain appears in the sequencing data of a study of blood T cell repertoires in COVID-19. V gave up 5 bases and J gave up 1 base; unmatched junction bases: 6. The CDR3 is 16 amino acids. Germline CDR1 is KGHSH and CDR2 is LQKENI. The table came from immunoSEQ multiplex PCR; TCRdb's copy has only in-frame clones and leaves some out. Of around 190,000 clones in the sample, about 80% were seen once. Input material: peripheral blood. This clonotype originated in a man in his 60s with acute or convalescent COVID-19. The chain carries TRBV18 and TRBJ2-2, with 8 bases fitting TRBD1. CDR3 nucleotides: TGTGCCAGCTCAGCCTCCGGGACAGGGAACACCGGGGAGCTGTTTTTT. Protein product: CASSASGTGNTGELFF.